These 12 T cell receptor beta chains were sequenced from one sample in a study of early T cells in non-severe SARS-CoV-2 infection. TCRdb reanalysed the 5' RACE reads using MiXCR and keeps one entry per CDR3 protein. The table lists about 71,000 distinct CDR3 sequences, about 13% of them singletons. The specimen sequenced was whole blood. The receptors shown here come from an adult who was a healthcare worker with PCR-confirmed SARS-CoV-2 infection or an uninfected control (not recorded which).

This chain connects TRBV5-3 to TRBJ1-3; D uncertain. TRBV5-3 is classed as an ORF, of uncertain function. The CDR3 covers 15 residues. Between the trimmed V and J ends, which lost 0 bases and 0 bases, there was a span of 7 bases. The CDR3 region has the DNA TGTGCCAGAAGCTTGGAGGCAGACTCTGGAAACACCATATATTTT. Protein sequence: CARSLEADSGNTIYF.

This clonotype was seen only a few times. This chain uses TRBV3-1 with TRBJ2-5; D gene ambiguous. Trimming pared 4 bases from V and 5 bases from J, leaving 8 bases between. This CDR3 is built from 12 residues. CDR1 and CDR2 (germline): LGHDT, YNNKEL (reference sequence). The chain's CDR3 is CASSLVRETQYF. The CDR3 nucleotides read TGTGCCAGCAGCCTCGTACGGGAGACCCAGTACTTC.

This clonotype has just a few counts. The chain combines TRBV5-1 with TRBJ2-5; possibly TRBD1 for D (6 bases). This CDR3 is built from 14 residues. Germline V gene lookup returns CDR1 SGHRS and CDR2 YFSETQ. V lost 0 bases and J lost 3, with 9 bases in between. The chain's CDR3 is CASSLGTVEETQYF. The CDR3, as DNA: TGCGCCAGCAGCTTGGGGACAGTTGAAGAGACCCAGTACTTC.

The chain couples TRBV15 to TRBJ1-4; a possible D gene is TRBD1 (6 bases). The CDR3 totals 15 residues. V lost 8 bases, J lost 3 bases, and 16 bases lay in between. Germline CDR1 and CDR2: LNHNV and YYDKDF (reference sequence). As DNA, the CDR3 is TGTGCCACCGCAACTTTTGACAGGCCTAATGAAAAACTGTTTTTT. Amino acids: CATATFDRPNEKLFF.

This clonotype appeared many times. The chain recombines TRBV11-2 with TRBJ2-5; D is possibly TRBD1 (6 bases). The length of the CDR3 is 12 residues. V lost 6 bases to trimming and J lost 6 bases, with 11 bases between them. The germline CDR1 and CDR2 sequences are SGHAT and FQNNGV. The CDR3 loop reads CASRVGTQTQYF. DNA of the CDR3: TGTGCCAGCAGGGTGGGGACACAGACCCAGTACTTC.

DNA of the CDR3: TGCGCCAGCACTCTTGGGGGGGGCGCAGGGAAGAATGAAAAACTGTTTTTT. Its translation: CASTLGGGAGKNEKLFF. The chain carries TRBV5-1 and TRBJ1-4; D perhaps matches TRBD1 (6 bases). With 6 bases removed from V and 5 bases from J, the gap between germline ends came to 23 bases. Germline CDR1 is SGHRS and CDR2 is YFSETQ. This CDR3 contains 17 residues. Supplemented by reference TRBV5-1 and TRBJ1-4, the full variable domain reads KAGVTQTPRYLIKTRGQQVTLSCSPISGHRSVSWYQQTPGQGLQFLFEYFSETQRNKGNFPGRFSGRQFSNSRSEMNVSTLELGDSALYLCASTLGGGAGKNEKLFFGSGTQLSVL.

In this sample, this clonotype turned up a few times. The V gene is TRBV2, the J gene TRBJ1-2; D call uncertain. This CDR3 is 13 amino acids long. V lost 1 base and J 3 bases, leaving 6 bases between the germline ends. The germline V gene has CDR1 SNHLY and CDR2 FYNNEI. The CDR3: CASSEGQDYGYTF. The CDR3 bases are TGTGCCAGCAGTGAAGGTCAGGACTATGGCTACACCTTC.

V and J are TRBV6-6 and TRBJ2-3, with 9 bases identical to TRBD2. The CDR3 is 16 residues long. The V segment lost 4 bases and the J segment 2 bases; nucleotides outside the gene matches: 7. Germline CDR1 and CDR2: MNHNY and SVGAGI (reference sequence). CDR3 sequence (DNA): TGTGCCAGCAGTTCCCTAGCGGGGCCAAACACAGATACGCAGTATTTT. As protein: CASSSLAGPNTDTQYF.

This sequence joins TRBV20-1 and TRBJ2-7, with D possibly called TRBD1 or TRBD2 (5 bases each). V lost 4 bases and J 5 bases, leaving 21 bases between the germline ends. Looked up from germline, CDR1 is DFQATT and CDR2 is SNEGSKA (reference sequence). This CDR3 contains 15 residues. This CDR3 is CSAKGVRGSIDEQYF. Written as DNA, the CDR3 is TGCAGTGCTAAGGGTGTACGGGGCTCAATCGACGAGCAGTACTTC.

The sample holds a few counts of this clonotype. The rearrangement uses TRBV11-1 and TRBJ1-1; D is possibly TRBD1 (6 bases). The CDR3 is 13 amino acids. Trimming pared 3 bases from V and 8 bases from J, leaving 13 bases between. The V gene's germline CDR1 is SGHAT and CDR2 FQDESV (reference sequence). This CDR3 reads CASSFGGRSEAFF. CDR3 DNA sequence: TGTGCCAGCAGCTTTGGGGGGCGCTCCGAAGCTTTCTTT.

This clonotype occurred a few times. The chain employs TRBV12-3 or TRBV12-4 and TRBJ2-1, with D hard to call. Trimming removed 1 base at V and 6 bases at J, with 10 bases between. The CDR3 loop spans 14 amino acids. The CDR3 sequence: CASSLGVNGNEQFF. As DNA, the CDR3 is TGTGCCAGCAGTTTAGGAGTCAATGGCAATGAGCAGTTCTTC.

This clonotype was counted ten times or more. The rearrangement joins TRBV6-6 to TRBJ1-2; D gene uncertain. V lost 2 bases and J lost 2, with 3 bases in between. The V gene's germline CDR1 is MNHNY and CDR2 SVGAGI (reference sequence). The CDR3 is 12 residues long. The CDR3 sequence is CASSYGNYGYTF. CDR3 nucleotide sequence: TGTGCCAGCAGTTACGGCAACTATGGCTACACCTTC.